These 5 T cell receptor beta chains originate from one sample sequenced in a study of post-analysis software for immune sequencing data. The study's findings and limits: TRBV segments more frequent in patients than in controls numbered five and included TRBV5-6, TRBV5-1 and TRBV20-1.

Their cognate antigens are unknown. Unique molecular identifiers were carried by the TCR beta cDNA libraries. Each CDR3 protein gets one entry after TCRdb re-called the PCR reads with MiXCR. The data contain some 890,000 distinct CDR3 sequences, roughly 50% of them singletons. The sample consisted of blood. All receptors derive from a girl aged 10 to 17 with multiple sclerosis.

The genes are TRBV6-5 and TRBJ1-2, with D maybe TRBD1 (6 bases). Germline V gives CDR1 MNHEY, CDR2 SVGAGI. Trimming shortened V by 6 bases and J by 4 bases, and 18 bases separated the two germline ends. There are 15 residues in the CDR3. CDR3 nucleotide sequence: TGTGCCAGCAGGTCCAACCCGGGACACACCTATGGCTACACCTTC. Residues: CASRSNPGHTYGYTF.

CDR3 coding DNA: TGTGCCATCAGTGAGGTCAAAGGGGTAGACTACGAGCAGTACTTC. This gives the protein CAISEVKGVDYEQYF. This rearrangement joins TRBV10-3 to TRBJ2-7, with a tentative D call TRBD1 (5 bases). CDR3 length: 15 residues. Trimming left V 2 bases short and J 3 bases short, with 14 bases between. Germline V CDR1 and CDR2: ENHRY, SYGVKD.

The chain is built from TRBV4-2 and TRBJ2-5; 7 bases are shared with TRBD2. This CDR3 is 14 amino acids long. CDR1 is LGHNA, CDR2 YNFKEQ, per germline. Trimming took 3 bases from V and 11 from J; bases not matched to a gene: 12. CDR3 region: CASSQGGSGHEQYF. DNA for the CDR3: TGTGCCAGCAGCCAGGGCGGGAGCGGCCATGAGCAGTACTTC.

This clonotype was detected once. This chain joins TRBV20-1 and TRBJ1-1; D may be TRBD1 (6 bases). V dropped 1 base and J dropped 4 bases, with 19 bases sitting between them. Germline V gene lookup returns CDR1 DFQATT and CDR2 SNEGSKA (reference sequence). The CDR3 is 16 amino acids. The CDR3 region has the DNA TGCAGTGCTAGAGTTGAGGGGCCCGGAGGGGGCACTGAAGCTTTCTTT. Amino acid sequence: CSARVEGPGGGTEAFF.

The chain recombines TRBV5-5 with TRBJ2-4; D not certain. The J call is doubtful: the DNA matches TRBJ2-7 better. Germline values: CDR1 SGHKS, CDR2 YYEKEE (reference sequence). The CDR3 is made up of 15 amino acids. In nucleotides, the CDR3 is TGTGCCAGCAGCTTGGATGGTGCCAGTCACTACGAGCAGTACTTC. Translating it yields CASSLDGASHYEQYF.